This T cell receptor beta chain was found in a study of shared clonotypes between healthy human individuals. This CDR3 is built from 13 residues. CDR1 and CDR2 (germline): SNHLY, FYNNEI. V lost 5 bases, J lost 0 bases, and 8 bases lay in between. Using immunoSEQ multiplex PCR, the repertoire was profiled, and TCRdb retains in-frame clones only, with some absent. Among roughly 2,500,000 clones listed, roughly 93% were seen once. The receptor's source is a man aged 18 to 30 in good health. Some clones in this sample may be carry-over from other donors' samples. The chain joins TRBV2 to TRBJ2-7, with D possibly being TRBD1 (6 bases). Sequenced: naive CD4+ T cells from PBMCs. Subset: CD45RA+ positively selected. The CDR3 protein is CASSPDSSYEQYF. CDR3 sequence (DNA): TGTGCCAGCAGTCCGGACAGCTCCTACGAGCAGTACTTC.